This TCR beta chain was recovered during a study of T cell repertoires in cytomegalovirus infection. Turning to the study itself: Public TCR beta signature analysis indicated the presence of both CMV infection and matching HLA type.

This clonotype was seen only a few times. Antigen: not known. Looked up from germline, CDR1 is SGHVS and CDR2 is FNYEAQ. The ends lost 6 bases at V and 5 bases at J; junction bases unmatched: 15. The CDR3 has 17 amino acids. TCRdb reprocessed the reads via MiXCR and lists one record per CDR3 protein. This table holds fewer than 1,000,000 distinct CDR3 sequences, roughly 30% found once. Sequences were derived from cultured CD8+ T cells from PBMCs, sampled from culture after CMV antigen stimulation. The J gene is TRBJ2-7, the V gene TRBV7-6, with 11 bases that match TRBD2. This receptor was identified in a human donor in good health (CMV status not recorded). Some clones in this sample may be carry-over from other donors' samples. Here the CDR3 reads CASSFSGGAFSGDEQYF. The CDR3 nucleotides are TGTGCCAGCAGTTTTAGCGGGGGGGCGTTTTCGGGAGACGAGCAGTACTTC.